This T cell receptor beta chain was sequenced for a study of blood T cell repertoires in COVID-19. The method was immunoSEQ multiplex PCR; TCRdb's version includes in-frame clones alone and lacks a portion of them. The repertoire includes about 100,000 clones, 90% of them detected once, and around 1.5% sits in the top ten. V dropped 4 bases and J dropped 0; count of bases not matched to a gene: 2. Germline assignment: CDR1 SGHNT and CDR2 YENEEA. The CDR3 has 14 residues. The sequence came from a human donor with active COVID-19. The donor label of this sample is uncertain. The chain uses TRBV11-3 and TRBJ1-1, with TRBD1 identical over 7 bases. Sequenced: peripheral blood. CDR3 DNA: TGTGCCAGCAGCTCGGGACAGATGAACACTGAAGCTTTCTTT. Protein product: CASSSGQMNTEAFF.